The source of this T cell receptor (beta chain) is a study of CD4 T cells in relation to SARS-CoV-2 and coronaviruses. At the level of the study: Crossreactive spike epitopes shared across donors were mapped to their HLA restriction.

Unexposed donor CD4+ T cells date from about 2011-2019, before the COVID-19 pandemic. After about 10 days of culture, CD4+ T cells were isolated. The CDR3 has 15 amino acids. Germline V gene lookup returns CDR1 LGHNA and CDR2 YNFKEQ. The ends lost 4 bases at V and 4 bases at J; junction bases unmatched: 4. Profiled with immunoSEQ multiplex PCR; TCRdb holds only in-frame clones, not every one. This sample yields under 30,000 clones, of which more than 60% are seen a single time; around 15% belongs to the top ten. About this clone itself: The antigen remains unidentified.

The sequenced sample consisted of CD4+ T cells from PBMCs, cultured in vitro. The sequence came from a human donor in good health. The chain carries TRBV4-2 and TRBJ2-5; 12 bases line up with TRBD2. CDR3 sequence: CASSPGLAGIETQYF. The DNA of the CDR3 is TGTGCCAGCAGCCCTGGACTAGCGGGAATAGAGACCCAGTACTTC.